Many counts were recorded for the clone carrying this T cell receptor (beta chain). The data were obtained in a study of blood T cells in healthy people across ages. The CDR3 runs to 16 residues. Germline values: CDR1 SGHDT, CDR2 YYEEEE. Trimming took off 1 base at V and 0 bases at J, with 11 bases between the two ends. Primed by a sample-barcoded 5' primer and a J-beta primer mix, a second PCR proceeded for roughly 7 to 11 cycles. A tag from a template-switch adaptor with 12 random nucleotides marked each cDNA molecule. TCRdb reprocessed the 5' RACE reads via MiXCR and lists one record per CDR3 protein. Of 550,000 to 750,000 distinct CDR3 sequences listed, around 21% are singletons.

The chain couples TRBV5-6 to TRBJ2-4; D remains ambiguous. Material for sequencing was blood. The receptor was isolated from a man in his 70s in good health. As DNA, the CDR3 is TGTGCCAGCAGCTTGCTTACAGCTCTAGCCAAAAACATTCAGTACTTC. It specifies CASSLLTALAKNIQYF.